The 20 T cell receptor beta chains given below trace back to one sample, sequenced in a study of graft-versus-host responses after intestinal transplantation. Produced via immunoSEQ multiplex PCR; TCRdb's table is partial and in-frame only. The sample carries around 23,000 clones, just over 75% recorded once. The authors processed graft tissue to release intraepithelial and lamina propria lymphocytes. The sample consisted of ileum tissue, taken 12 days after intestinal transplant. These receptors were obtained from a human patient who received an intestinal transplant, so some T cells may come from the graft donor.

In DNA form, the CDR3 reads TGTGCCAGCAGTTACCCGTGGACAGGAATCACAGATACGCAGTATTTT. Its translation is CASSYPWTGITDTQYF. The chain is built from TRBV6-5 and TRBJ2-3; 7 nucleotides agree with TRBD1. In germline, CDR1 is MNHEY, CDR2 SVGAGI. J was trimmed by 2 bases and V by 2 bases; bases with no gene match: 7. CDR3 size: 16 residues.

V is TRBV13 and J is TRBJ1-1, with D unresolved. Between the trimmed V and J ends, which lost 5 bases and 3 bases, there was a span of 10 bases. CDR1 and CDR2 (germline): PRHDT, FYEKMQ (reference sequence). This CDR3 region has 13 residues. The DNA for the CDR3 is TGTGCCAGCAGCCCCGGGTGGGACACTGAAGCTTTCTTT. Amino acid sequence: CASSPGWDTEAFF.

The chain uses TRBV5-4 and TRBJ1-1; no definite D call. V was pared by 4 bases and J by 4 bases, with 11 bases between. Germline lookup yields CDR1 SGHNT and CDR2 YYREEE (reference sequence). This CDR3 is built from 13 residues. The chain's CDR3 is CASSPPGFTEAFF. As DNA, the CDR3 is TGTGCCAGCAGCCCGCCAGGATTCACTGAAGCTTTCTTT.

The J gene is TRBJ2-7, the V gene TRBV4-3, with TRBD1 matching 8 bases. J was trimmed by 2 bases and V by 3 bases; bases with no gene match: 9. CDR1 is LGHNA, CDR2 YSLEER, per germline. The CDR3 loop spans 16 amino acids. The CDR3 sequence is CASSQCPGGCAYEQYF. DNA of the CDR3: TGCGCCAGCAGCCAGTGCCCAGGGGGCTGCGCCTACGAGCAGTACTTC.

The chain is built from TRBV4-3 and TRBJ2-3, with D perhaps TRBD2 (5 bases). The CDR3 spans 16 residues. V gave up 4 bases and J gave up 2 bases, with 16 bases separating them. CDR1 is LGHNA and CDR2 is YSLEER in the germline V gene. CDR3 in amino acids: CASSPLEDSDTDTQYF. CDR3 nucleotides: TGCGCCAGCAGCCCCCTTGAAGATAGCGACACAGATACGCAGTATTTT.

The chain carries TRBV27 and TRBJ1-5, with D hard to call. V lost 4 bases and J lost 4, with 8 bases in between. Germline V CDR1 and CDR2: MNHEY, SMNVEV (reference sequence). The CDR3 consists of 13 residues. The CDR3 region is CASSYRENQPQHF. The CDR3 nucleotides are TGTGCCAGCAGTTATAGGGAGAATCAGCCCCAGCATTTT.

Here the CDR3 reads CASSPEGQLSGNTIYF. In nucleotides, the CDR3 is TGTGCCAGCTCACCCGAAGGACAGCTCTCTGGAAACACCATATATTTT. The V call is TRBV18, the J call TRBJ1-3; the D gene is possibly TRBD1 (6 bases). The CDR3 loop spans 16 amino acids. Germline assignment: CDR1 KGHSH and CDR2 LQKENI. Trimming cost V 3 bases and J 0 bases, with 12 bases left between them. The complete variable domain, with remaining parts taken from reference TRBV18 and TRBJ1-3, reads NAGVMQNPRHLVRRRGQEARLRCSPMKGHSHVYWYRQLPEEGLKFMVYLQKENIIDESGMPKERFSAEFPKEGPSILRIQQVVRGDSAAYFCASSPEGQLSGNTIYFGEGSWLTVV.

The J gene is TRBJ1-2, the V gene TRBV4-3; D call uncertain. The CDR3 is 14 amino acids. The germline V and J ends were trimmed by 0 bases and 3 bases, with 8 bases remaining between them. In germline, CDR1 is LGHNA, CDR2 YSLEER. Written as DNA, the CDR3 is TGCGCCAGCAGCCAAGATTTCACAGACTATGGCTACACCTTC. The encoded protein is CASSQDFTDYGYTF.

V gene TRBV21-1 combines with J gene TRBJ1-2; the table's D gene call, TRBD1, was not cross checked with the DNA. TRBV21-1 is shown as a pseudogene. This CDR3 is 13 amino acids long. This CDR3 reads CASSKAFSYGYTF. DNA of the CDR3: TGTGCCAGCAGCAAGGCATTCAGCTATGGCTACACCTTC.

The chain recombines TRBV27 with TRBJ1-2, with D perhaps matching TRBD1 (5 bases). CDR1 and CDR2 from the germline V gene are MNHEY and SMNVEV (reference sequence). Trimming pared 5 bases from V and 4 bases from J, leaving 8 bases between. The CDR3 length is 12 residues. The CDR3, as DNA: TGTGCCAGCAGTCCGGACACCTATGGCTACACCTTC. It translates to CASSPDTYGYTF.

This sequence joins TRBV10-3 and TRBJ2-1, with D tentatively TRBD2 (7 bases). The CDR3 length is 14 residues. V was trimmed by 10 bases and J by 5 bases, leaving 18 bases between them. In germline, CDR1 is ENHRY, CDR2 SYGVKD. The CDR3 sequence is CATRGGGPHNEQFF. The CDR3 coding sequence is TGTGCCACCCGAGGGGGGGGGCCTCACAATGAGCAGTTCTTC.

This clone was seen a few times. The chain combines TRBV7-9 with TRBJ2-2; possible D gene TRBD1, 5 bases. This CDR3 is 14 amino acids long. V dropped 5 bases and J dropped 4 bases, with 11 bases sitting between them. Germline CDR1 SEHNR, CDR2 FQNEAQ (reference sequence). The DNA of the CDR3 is TGTGCCAGCAGCCTTGACAGCTTCACCGGGGAGCTGTTTTTT. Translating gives CASSLDSFTGELFF.

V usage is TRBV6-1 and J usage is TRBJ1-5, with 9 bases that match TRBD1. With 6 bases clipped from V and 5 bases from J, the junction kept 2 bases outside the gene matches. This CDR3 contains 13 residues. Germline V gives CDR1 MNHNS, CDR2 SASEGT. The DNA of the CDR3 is TGTGCCAGCAGACAGGGGGCGGATCAGCCCCAGCATTTT. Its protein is CASRQGADQPQHF.

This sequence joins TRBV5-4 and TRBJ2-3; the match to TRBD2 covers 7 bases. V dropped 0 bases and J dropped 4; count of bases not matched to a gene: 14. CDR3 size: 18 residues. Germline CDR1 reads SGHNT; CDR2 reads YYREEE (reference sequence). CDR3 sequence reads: CASSLASRGRGRPDTQYF. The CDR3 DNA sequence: TGTGCCAGCAGCTTGGCCTCCCGGGGGAGGGGCCGACCAGATACGCAGTATTTT.

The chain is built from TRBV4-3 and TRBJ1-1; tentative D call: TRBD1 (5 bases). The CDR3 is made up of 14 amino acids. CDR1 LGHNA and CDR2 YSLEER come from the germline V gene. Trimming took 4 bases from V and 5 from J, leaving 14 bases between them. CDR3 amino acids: CASSRVPRVTEAFF. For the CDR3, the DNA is TGCGCCAGCAGCCGAGTCCCCAGGGTAACTGAAGCTTTCTTT.

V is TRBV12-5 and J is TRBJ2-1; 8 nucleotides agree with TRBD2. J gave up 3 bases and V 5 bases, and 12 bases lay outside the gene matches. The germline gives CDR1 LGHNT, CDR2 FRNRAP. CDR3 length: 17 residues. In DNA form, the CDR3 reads TGTGCTAGTGGTCCAGAAAGACTACTAGCGGTCTACAATGAGCAGTTCTTC. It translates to CASGPERLLAVYNEQFF. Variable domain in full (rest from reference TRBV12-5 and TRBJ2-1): DARVTQTPRHKVTEMGQEVTMRCQPILGHNTVFWYRQTMMQGLELLAYFRNRAPLDDSGMPKDRFSAEMPDATLATLKIQPSEPRDSAVYFCASGPERLLAVYNEQFFGPGTRLTVL.

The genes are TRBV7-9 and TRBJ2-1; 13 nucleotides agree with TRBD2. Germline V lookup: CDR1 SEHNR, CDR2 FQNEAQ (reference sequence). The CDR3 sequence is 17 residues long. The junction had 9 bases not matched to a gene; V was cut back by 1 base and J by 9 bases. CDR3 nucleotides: TGTGCCAGCAGCTTAGGGACTAGCGGGAGTTTCGTCAGTGAGCAGTTCTTC. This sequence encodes CASSLGTSGSFVSEQFF.

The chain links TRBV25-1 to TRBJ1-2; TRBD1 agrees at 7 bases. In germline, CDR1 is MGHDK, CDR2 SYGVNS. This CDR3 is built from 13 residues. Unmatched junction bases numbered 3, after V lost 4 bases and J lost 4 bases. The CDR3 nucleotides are TGTGCCAGCAGTGGGGGACAGACCTATGGCTACACCTTC. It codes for CASSGGQTYGYTF.

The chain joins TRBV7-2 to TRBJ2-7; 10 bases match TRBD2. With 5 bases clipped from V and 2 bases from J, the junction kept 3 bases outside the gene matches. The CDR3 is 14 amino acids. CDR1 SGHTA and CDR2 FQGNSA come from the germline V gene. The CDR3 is CASSKRGGPYEQYF. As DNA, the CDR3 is TGTGCCAGCAGCAAGCGGGGGGGGCCCTACGAGCAGTACTTC.

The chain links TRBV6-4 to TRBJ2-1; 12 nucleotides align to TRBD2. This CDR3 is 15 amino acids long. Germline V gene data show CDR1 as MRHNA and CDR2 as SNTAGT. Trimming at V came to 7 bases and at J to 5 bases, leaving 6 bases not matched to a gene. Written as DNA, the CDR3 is TGTGCCAGCACGGGGACTAGCGGGTGGAACAATGAGCAGTTCTTC. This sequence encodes CASTGTSGWNNEQFF.